This T cell receptor (beta chain) derives from a study of early T cells in non-severe SARS-CoV-2 infection. About the research overall: Unsorted whole-blood RNA was sequenced in bulk, leaving chains unpaired.

The length of the CDR3 is 18 residues. CDR1 and CDR2 (germline): MNHEY, SVGEGT. Trimming left V 5 bases short and J 0 bases short, with 17 bases between. There are many counts of this clonotype. MiXCR was run by TCRdb on the 5' RACE reads, yielding one entry per CDR3 protein. The table has roughly 100,000 distinct CDR3 sequences, approximately 15% seen once. This chain uses TRBV6-2 or TRBV6-3 with TRBJ2-6; perhaps TRBD1 as D (5 bases). Sequencing was carried out using whole blood. The TCR originated in an adult who was a healthcare worker with PCR-confirmed SARS-CoV-2 infection or an uninfected control (not recorded which). As DNA, the CDR3 is TGTGCCAGCAGTCACGACAGAAGCTGGAGCTCTGGGGCCAACGTCCTGACTTTC. Its protein product is CASSHDRSWSSGANVLTF.